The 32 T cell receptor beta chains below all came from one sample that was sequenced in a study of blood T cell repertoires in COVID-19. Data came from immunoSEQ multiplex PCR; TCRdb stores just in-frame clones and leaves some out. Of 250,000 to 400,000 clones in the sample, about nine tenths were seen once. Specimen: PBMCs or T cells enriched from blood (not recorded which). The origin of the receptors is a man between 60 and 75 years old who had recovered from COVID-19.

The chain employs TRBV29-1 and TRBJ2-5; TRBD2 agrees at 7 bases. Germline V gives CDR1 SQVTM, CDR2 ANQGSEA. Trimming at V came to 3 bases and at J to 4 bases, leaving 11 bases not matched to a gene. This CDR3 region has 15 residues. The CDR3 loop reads CSVERISGGGETQYF. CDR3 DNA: TGCAGCGTTGAGAGAATTTCGGGGGGTGGAGAGACCCAGTACTTC.

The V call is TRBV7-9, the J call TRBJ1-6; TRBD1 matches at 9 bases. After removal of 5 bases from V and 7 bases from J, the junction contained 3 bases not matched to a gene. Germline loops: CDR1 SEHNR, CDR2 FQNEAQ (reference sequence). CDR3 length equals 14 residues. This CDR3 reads CASSLQGANSPLHF. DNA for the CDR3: TGTGCCAGCAGCCTACAGGGGGCAAATTCACCCCTCCACTTT.

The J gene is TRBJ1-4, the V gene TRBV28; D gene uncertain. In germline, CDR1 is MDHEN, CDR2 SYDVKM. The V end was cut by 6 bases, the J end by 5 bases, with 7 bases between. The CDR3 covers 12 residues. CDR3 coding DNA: TGTGCCAGCAGAGACTGGAATGAAAAACTGTTTTTT. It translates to CASRDWNEKLFF.

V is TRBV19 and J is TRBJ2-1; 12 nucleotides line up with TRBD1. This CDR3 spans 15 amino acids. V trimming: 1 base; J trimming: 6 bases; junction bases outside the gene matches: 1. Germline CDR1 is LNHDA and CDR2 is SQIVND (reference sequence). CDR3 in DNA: TGTGCCAGTAGTATAGGGGGACAGGGGGCCAATGAGCAGTTCTTC. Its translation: CASSIGGQGANEQFF.

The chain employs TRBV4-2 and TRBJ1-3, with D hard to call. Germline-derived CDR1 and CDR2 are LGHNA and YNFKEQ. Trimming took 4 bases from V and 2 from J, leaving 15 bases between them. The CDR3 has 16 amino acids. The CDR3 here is CASSLSNNEPGNTIYF. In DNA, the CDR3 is TGTGCCAGCAGCCTCAGTAACAATGAACCTGGAAACACCATATATTTT.

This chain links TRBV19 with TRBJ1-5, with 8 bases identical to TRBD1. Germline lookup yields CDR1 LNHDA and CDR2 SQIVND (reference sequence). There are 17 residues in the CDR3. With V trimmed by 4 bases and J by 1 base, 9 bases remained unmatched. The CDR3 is CASSTLRQGTSNQPQHF. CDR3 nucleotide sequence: TGTGCCAGTAGTACACTTCGACAGGGGACAAGCAATCAGCCCCAGCATTTT.

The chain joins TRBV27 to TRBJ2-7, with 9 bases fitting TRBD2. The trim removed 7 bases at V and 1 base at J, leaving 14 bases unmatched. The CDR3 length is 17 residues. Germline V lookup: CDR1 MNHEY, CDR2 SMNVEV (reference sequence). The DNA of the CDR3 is TGTGCCAGCAAACCACCCTTCGGGCGGGAGGGATCCTACGAGCAGTACTTC. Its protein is CASKPPFGREGSYEQYF.

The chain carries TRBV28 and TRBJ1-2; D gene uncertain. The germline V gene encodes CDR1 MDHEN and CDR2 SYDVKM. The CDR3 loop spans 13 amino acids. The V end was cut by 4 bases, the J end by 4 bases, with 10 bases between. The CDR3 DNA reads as TGTGCCAGCAGTTACGATGCTACCTATGGCTACACCTTC. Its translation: CASSYDATYGYTF.

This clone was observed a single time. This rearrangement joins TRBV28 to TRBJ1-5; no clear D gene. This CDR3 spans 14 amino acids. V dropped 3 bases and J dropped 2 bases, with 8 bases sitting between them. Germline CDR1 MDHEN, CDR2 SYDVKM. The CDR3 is CASSFFQGNQPQHF. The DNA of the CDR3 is TGTGCCAGCAGTTTTTTCCAGGGCAATCAGCCCCAGCATTTT.

CDR3 DNA: TGTGCCAGCAGCGCACAGGAATTGAGCAATCAGCCCCAGCATTTT. Protein sequence: CASSAQELSNQPQHF. This chain connects TRBV7-2 to TRBJ1-5; TRBD1 might be the D (5 bases). The V end lost 5 bases, the J end lost 1 base, and 12 bases lay between the germline ends. The CDR3 consists of 15 residues. Germline V CDR1 and CDR2: SGHTA, FQGNSA.

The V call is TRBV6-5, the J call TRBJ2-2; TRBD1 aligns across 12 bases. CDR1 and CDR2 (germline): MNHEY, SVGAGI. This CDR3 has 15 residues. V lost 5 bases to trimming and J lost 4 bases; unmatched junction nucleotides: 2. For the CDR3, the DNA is TGTGCCAGCAGTCGGGACAGGGGGCGCACCGGGGAGCTGTTTTTT. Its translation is CASSRDRGRTGELFF.

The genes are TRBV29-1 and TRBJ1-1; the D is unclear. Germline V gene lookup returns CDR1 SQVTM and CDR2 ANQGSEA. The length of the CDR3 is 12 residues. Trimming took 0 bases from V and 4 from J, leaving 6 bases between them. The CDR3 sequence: CSVEELFTEAFF. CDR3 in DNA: TGCAGCGTTGAAGAATTATTCACTGAAGCTTTCTTT.

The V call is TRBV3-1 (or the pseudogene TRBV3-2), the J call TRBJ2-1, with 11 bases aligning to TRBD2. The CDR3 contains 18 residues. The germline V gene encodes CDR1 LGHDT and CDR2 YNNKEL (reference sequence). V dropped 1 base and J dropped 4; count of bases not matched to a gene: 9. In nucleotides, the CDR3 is TGTGCCAGCAGCCAAGTATTAGCGGGAGGGAGGAAATACAATGAGCAGTTCTTC. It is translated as CASSQVLAGGRKYNEQFF.

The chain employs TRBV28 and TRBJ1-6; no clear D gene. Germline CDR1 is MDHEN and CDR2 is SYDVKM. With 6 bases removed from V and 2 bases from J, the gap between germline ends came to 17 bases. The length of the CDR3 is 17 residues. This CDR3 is CASRRIDRGAYNSPLHF. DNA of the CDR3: TGTGCCAGCAGGCGGATCGACCGGGGAGCCTATAATTCACCCCTCCACTTT.

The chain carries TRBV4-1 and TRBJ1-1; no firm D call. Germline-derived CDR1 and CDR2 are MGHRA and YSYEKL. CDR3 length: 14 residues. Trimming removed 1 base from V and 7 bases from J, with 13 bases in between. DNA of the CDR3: TGCGCCAGCAGCCAAGCGGTGTCTCTTGGTGAAGCTTTCTTT. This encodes CASSQAVSLGEAFF.

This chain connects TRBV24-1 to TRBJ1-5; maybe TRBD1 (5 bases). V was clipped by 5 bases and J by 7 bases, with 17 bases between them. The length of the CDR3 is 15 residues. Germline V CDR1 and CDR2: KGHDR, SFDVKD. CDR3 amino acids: CATSGPGVADQPQHF. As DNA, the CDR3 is TGTGCCACCAGTGGCCCGGGGGTGGCCGACCAGCCCCAGCATTTT.

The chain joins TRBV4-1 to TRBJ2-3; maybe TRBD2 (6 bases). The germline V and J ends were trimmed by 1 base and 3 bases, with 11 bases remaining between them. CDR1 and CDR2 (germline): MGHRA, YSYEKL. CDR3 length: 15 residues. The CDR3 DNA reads TGCGCCAGCAGCCAAGTGGCGGGAAGGACAGATACGCAGTATTTT. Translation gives CASSQVAGRTDTQYF.

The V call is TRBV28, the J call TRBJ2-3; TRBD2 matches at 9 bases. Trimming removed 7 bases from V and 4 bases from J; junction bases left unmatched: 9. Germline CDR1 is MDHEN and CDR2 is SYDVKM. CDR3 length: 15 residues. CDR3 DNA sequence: TGTGCCAGCACCCCCTGGGGACTAGCCTCAGATACGCAGTATTTT. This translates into CASTPWGLASDTQYF.

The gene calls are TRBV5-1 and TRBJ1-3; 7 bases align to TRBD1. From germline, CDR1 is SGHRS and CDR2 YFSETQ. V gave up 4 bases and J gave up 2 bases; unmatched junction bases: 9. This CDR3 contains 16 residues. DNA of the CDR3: TGCGCCAGCAGCCCTCGACAGGGAGAGACTGGAAACACCATATATTTT. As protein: CASSPRQGETGNTIYF.

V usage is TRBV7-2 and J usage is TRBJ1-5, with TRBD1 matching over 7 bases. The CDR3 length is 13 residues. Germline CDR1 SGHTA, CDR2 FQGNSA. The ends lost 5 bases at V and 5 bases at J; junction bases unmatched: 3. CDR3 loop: CASSAQGDQPQHF. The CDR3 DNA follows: TGTGCCAGCAGCGCCCAGGGGGATCAGCCCCAGCATTTT. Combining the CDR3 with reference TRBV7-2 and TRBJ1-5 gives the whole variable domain GAGVSQSPSNKVTEKGKDVELRCDPISGHTALYWYRQSLGQGLEFLIYFQGNSAPDKSGLPSDRFSAERTGGSVSTLTIQRTQQEDSAVYLCASSAQGDQPQHFGDGTRLSIL.

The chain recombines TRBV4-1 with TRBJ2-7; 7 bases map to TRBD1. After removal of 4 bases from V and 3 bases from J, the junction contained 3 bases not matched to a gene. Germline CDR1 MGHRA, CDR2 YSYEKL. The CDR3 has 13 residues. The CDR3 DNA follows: TGCGCCAGCAGCCGGGGACAGAACTACGAGCAGTACTTC. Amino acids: CASSRGQNYEQYF.

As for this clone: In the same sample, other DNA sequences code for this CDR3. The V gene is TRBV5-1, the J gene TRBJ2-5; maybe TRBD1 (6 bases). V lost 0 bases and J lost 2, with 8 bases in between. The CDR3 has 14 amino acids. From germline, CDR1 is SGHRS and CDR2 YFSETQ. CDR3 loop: CASSLGTAQETQYF. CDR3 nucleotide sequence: TGCGCCAGCAGCTTGGGGACAGCACAAGAGACCCAGTACTTC.

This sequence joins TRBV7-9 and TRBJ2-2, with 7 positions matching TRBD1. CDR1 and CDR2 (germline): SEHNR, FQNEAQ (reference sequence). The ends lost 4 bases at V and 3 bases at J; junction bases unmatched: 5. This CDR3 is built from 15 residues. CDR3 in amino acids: CASSSDRAYTGELFF. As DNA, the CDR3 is TGTGCCAGCAGCTCCGACAGGGCTTACACCGGGGAGCTGTTTTTT.

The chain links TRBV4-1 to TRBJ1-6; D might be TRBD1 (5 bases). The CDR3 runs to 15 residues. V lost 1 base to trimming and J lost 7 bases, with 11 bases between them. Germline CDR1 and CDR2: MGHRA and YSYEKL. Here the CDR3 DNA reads TGCGCCAGCAGCCAAGCCCCACCAGGGAATTCACCCCTCCACTTT. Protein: CASSQAPPGNSPLHF.

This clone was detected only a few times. The CDR3 reads CSAAGTGDQPQHF. CDR3 nucleotide sequence: TGCAGCGCCGCGGGGACAGGGGATCAGCCCCAGCATTTT. The V gene is TRBV29-1, the J gene TRBJ1-5; 10 bases match TRBD1. This CDR3 has 13 amino acids. With V trimmed by 7 bases and J by 5 bases, 5 bases remained unmatched. In germline, CDR1 is SQVTM, CDR2 ANQGSEA.

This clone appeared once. CDR3 sequence (DNA): TGTGCCAGCACCCCCCGGCGGGGCACCATATATTTT. The encoded protein is CASTPRRGTIYF. This rearrangement joins TRBV28 to TRBJ1-3, with D unresolved. CDR1 is MDHEN, CDR2 SYDVKM, per germline. The CDR3 is 12 residues long. The V end lost 7 bases, the J end lost 9 bases, and 13 bases lay between the germline ends.

CDR3 in DNA: TGTGCCAGCAGCGCCGCCCCCGGGACACAAGAGACCCAGTACTTC. The encoded protein is CASSAAPGTQETQYF. V is TRBV5-4 and J is TRBJ2-5; a weak D match, TRBD1 (6 bases). The CDR3 is 15 amino acids. The V end was cut by 4 bases, the J end by 2 bases, with 15 bases between. In germline, CDR1 is SGHNT, CDR2 YYREEE (reference sequence).

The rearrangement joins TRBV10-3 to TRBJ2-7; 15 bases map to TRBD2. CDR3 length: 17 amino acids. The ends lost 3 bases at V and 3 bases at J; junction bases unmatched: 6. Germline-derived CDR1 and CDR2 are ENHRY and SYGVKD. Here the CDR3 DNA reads TGTGCCATCAGTGACGGACTAGCGGGAGGGTCTTTCTACGAGCAGTACTTC. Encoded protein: CAISDGLAGGSFYEQYF.

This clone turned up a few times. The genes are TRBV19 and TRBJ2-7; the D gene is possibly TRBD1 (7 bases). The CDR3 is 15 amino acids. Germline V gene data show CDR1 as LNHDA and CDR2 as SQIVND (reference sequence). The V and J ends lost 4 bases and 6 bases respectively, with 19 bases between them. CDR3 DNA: TGTGCCAGTAGTACTCCAGGGGGGAGTGTTTTCGAGCAGTACTTC. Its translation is CASSTPGGSVFEQYF.

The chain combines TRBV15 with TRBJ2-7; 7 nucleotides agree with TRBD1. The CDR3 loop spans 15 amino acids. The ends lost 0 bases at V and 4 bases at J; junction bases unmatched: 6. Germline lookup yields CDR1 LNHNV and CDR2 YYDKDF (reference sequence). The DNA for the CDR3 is TGTGCCACCAGCAGAGATAGGGACAGTTATTACGAGCAGTACTTC. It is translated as CATSRDRDSYYEQYF.

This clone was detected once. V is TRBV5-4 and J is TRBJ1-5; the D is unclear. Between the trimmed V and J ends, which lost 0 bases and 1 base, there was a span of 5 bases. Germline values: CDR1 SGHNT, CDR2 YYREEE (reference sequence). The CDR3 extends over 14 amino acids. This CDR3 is CASSLAGSNQPQHF. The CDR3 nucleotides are TGTGCCAGCAGCTTGGCAGGCAGCAATCAGCCCCAGCATTTT.

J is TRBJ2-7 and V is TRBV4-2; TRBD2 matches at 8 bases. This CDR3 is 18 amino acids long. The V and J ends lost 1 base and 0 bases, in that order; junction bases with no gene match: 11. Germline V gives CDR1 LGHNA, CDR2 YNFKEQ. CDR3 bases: TGTGCCAGCAGCCAAGGTCCGGTATCGAGCGGGAGCTCCTACGAGCAGTACTTC. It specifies CASSQGPVSSGSSYEQYF.